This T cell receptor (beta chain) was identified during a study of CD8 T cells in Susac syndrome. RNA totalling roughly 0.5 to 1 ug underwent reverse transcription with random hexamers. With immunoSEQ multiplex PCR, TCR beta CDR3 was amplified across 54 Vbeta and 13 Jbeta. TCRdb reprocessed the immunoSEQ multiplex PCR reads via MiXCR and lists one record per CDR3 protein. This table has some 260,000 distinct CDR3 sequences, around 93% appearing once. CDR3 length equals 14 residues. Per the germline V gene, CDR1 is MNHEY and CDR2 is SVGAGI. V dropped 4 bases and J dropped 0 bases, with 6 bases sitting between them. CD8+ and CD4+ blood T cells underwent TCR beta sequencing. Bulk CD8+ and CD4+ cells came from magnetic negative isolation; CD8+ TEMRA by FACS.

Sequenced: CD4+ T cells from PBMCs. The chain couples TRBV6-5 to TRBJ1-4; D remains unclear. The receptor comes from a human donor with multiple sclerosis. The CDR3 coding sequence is TGTGCCAGCAGTTTGGATGCAACTAATGAAAAACTGTTTTTT. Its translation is CASSLDATNEKLFF.